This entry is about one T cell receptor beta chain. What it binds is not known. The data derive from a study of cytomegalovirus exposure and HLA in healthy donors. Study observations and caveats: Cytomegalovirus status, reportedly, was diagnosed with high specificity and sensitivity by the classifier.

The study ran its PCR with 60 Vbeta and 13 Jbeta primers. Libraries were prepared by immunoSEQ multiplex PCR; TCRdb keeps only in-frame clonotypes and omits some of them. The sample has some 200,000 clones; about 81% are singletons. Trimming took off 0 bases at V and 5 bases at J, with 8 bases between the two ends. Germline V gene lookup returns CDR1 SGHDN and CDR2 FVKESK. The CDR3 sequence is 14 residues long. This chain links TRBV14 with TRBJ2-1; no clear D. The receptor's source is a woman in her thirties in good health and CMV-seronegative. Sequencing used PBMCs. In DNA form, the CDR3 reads TGTGCCAGCAGCCAAGATGCGGCCAACAATGAGCAGTTCTTC. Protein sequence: CASSQDAANNEQFF.